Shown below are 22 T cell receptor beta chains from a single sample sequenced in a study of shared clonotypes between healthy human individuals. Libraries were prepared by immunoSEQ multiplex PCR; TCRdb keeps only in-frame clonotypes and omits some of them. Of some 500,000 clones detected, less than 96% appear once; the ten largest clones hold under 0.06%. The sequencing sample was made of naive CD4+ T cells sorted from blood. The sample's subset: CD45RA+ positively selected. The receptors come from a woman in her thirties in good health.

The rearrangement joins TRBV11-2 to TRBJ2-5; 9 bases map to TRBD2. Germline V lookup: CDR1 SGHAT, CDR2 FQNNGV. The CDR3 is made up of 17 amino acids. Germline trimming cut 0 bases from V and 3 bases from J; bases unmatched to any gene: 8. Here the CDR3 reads CASSLEVSGRLEETQYF. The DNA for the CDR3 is TGTGCCAGCAGCTTAGAGGTCAGCGGGAGGTTAGAAGAGACCCAGTACTTC.

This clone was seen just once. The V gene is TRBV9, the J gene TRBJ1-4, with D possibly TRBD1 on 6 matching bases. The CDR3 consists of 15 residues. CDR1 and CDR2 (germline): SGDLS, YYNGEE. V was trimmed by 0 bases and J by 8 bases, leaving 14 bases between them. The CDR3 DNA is TGTGCCAGCAGCGTAGGAAGGGGGGGAGAGGAAAAACTGTTTTTT. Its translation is CASSVGRGGEEKLFF.

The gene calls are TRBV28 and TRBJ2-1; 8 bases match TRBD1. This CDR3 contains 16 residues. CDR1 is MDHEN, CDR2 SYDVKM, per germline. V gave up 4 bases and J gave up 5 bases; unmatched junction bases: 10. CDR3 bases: TGTGCCAGCAGTTCACCCGGACAGGGTATCCACAATGAGCAGTTCTTC. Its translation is CASSSPGQGIHNEQFF. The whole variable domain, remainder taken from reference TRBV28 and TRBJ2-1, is DVKVTQSSRYLVKRTGEKVFLECVQDMDHENMFWYRQDPGLGLRLIYFSYDVKMKEKGDIPEGYSVSREKKERFSLILESASTNQTSMYLCASSSPGQGIHNEQFFGPGTRLTVL.

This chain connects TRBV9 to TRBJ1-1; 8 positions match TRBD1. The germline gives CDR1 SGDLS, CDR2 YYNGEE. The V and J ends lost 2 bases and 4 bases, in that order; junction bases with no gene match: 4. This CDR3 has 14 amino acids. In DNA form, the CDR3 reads TGTGCCAGCAGCGTGACAGGGGAGGGCACTGAAGCTTTCTTT. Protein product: CASSVTGEGTEAFF.

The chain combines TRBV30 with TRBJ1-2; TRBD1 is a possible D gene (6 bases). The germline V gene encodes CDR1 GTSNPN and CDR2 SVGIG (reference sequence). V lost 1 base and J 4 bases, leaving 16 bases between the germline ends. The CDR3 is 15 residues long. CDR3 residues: CAWSGVQGRIYGYTF. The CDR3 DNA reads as TGTGCCTGGAGTGGGGTGCAGGGGCGCATCTATGGCTACACCTTC.

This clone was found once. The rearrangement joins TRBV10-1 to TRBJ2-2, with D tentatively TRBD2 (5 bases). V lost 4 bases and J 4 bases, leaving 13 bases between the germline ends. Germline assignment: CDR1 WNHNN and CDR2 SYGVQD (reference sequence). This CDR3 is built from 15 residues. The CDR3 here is CASSAEGEGTGELFF. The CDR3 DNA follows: TGCGCCAGCAGTGCCGAGGGTGAGGGCACCGGGGAGCTGTTTTTT.

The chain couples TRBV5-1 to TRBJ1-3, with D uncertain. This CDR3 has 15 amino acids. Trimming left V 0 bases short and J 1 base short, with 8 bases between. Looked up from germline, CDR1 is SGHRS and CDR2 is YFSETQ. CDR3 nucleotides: TGCGCCAGCAGCTTGGCCGTAGGATCTGGAAACACCATATATTTT. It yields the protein CASSLAVGSGNTIYF. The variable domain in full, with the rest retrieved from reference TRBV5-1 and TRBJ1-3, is KAGVTQTPRYLIKTRGQQVTLSCSPISGHRSVSWYQQTPGQGLQFLFEYFSETQRNKGNFPGRFSGRQFSNSRSEMNVSTLELGDSALYLCASSLAVGSGNTIYFGEGSWLTVV.

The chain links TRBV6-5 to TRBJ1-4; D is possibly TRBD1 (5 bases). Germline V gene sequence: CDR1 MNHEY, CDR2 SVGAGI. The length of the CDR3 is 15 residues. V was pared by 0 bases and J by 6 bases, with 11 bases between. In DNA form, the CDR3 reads TGTGCCAGCAGTTACTCTGGGACGACAGATGAAAAACTGTTTTTT. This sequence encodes CASSYSGTTDEKLFF.

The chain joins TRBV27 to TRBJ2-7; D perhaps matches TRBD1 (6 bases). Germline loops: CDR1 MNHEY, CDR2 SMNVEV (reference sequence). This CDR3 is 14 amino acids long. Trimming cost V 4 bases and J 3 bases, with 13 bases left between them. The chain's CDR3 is CASSSREQGYEQYF. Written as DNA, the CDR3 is TGTGCCAGCAGTTCCCGCGAACAGGGCTACGAGCAGTACTTC.

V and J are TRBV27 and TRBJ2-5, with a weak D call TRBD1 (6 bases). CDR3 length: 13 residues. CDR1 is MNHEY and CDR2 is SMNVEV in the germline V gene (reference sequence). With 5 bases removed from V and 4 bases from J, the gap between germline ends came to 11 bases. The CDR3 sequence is CASSPTGRETQYF. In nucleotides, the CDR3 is TGTGCCAGCAGTCCGACAGGTCGAGAGACCCAGTACTTC.

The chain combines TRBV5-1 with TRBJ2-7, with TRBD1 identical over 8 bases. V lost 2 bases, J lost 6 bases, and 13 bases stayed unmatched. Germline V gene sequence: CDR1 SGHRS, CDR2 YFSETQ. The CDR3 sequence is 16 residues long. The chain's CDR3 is CASSFRGQGTVREQYF. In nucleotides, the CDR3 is TGCGCCAGCAGCTTCAGAGGACAGGGTACCGTCCGCGAGCAGTACTTC. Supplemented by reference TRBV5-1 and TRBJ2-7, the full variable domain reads KAGVTQTPRYLIKTRGQQVTLSCSPISGHRSVSWYQQTPGQGLQFLFEYFSETQRNKGNFPGRFSGRQFSNSRSEMNVSTLELGDSALYLCASSFRGQGTVREQYFGPGTRLTVT.

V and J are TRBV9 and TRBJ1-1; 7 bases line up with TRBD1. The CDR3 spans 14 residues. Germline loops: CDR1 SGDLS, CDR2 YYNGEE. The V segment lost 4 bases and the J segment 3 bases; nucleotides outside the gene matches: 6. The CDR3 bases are TGTGCCAGCAGCTTGACAGGGTGGGACACTGAAGCTTTCTTT. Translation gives CASSLTGWDTEAFF.

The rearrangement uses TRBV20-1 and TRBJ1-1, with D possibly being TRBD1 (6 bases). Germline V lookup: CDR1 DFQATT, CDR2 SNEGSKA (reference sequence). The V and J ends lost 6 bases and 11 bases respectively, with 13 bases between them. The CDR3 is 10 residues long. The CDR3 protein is CSAQQGRAFF. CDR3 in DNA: TGCAGTGCGCAACAGGGTAGGGCTTTCTTT.

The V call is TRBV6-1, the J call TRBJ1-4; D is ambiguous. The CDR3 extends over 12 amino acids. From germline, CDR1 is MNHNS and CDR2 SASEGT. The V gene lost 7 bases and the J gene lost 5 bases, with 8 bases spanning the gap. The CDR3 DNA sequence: TGTGCCAGCAACGTTAGGAATGAAAAACTGTTTTTT. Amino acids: CASNVRNEKLFF.

CDR3 protein: CASSSLGAFF. The DNA for the CDR3 is TGTGCCAGCAGCAGCCTGGGAGCTTTCTTT. The chain couples TRBV21-1 to TRBJ1-1. TRBV21-1 is a documented pseudogene. The CDR3 spans 10 residues.

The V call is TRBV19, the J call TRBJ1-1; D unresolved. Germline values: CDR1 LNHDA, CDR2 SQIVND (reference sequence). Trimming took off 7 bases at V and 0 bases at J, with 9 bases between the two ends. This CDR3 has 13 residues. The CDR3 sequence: CASTPPVNTEAFF. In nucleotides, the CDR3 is TGTGCCAGTACCCCGCCGGTGAACACTGAAGCTTTCTTT.

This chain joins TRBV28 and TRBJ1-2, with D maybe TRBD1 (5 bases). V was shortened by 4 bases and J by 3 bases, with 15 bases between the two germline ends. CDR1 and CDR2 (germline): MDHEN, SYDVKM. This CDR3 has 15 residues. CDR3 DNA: TGTGCCAGCAGTTCTCCCCAAGGGGTCTACTATGGCTACACCTTC. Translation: CASSSPQGVYYGYTF.

The CDR3 loop is CASSPGRASYEQYF. CDR3 in DNA: TGCGCCAGCAGTCCAGGGCGAGCCTCCTACGAGCAGTACTTC. V is TRBV10-2 and J is TRBJ2-7; TRBD1 might be the D (5 bases). The CDR3 is 14 amino acids. Germline V gives CDR1 WSHSY, CDR2 SAAADI. Between the trimmed V and J ends, which lost 5 bases and 0 bases, there was a span of 11 bases.

CDR3 DNA sequence: TGTGCCAGCGTACAGGGTTTTGGTCAGCCCCAGCATTTT. Encoded protein: CASVQGFGQPQHF. The chain employs TRBV2 and TRBJ1-5; a possible D gene is TRBD1 (6 bases). Per germline, CDR1 SNHLY and CDR2 FYNNEI. Trimming took 8 bases from V and 6 from J, leaving 14 bases between them. This CDR3 is 13 amino acids long.

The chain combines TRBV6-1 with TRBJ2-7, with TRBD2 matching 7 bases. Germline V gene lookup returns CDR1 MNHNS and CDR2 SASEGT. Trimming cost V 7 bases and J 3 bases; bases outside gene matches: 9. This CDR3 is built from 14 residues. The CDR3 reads CASTVPGLNYEQYF. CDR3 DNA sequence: TGTGCCAGCACCGTACCGGGACTAAACTACGAGCAGTACTTC.

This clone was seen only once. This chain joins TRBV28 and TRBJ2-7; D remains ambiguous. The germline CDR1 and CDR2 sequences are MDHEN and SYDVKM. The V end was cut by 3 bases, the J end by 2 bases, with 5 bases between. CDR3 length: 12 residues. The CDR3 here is CASSLQAYEQYF. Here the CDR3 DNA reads TGTGCCAGCAGTTTGCAAGCCTACGAGCAGTACTTC.

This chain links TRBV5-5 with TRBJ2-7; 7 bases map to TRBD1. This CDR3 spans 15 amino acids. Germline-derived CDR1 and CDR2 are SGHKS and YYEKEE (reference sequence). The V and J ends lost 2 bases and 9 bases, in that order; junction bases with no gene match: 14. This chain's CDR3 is CASSLSITQGRRQYF. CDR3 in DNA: TGTGCCAGCAGCTTATCCATAACACAGGGGAGACGGCAGTACTTC.